This T cell receptor (beta chain) derives from a study of cytomegalovirus exposure and HLA in healthy donors. This clone was counted once. The study ran its PCR with 60 Vbeta and 13 Jbeta primers. Here immunoSEQ multiplex PCR was the method, and the copy in TCRdb shows in-frame clones only, minus some. The repertoire holds around 160,000 clones, 78% seen once, with about 3% in the top ten. Trimming removed 4 bases from V and 6 bases from J, with 25 bases in between. The CDR3 covers 18 residues. In germline, CDR1 is SGHDT, CDR2 YYEEEE. Sequencing was performed on PBMCs. The sequence came from a middle-aged man in good health and CMV-seropositive. The rearrangement links TRBV5-6 to TRBJ2-2; weak D call: TRBD1 (6 bases). CDR3 amino acids: CASSPLREGGSGSGELFF. For the CDR3, the DNA is TGTGCCAGCAGCCCCCTGAGGGAAGGGGGATCTGGGTCCGGGGAGCTGTTTTTT. Filled out from reference TRBV5-6 and TRBJ2-2, the complete variable domain reads DAGVTQSPTHLIKTRGQQVTLRCSPKSGHDTVSWYQQALGQGPQFIFQYYEEEERQRGNFPDRFSGHQFPNYSSELNVNALLLGDSALYLCASSPLREGGSGSGELFFGEGSRLTVL.